This T cell receptor (beta chain) was found in a study of T cell repertoires in aging, cancer and after chemotherapy. The CDR3 extends over 15 amino acids. The V end lost 1 base, the J end lost 5 bases, and 14 bases lay between the germline ends. Germline assignment: CDR1 SEHNR and CDR2 FQNEAQ (reference sequence). Study results and limitations: Rebound thymic output was suggested by rising median generation probability during chemotherapy in each cancer cohort.

A mixed TRB-A/B primer pool amplified rearranged TRB by multiplex touch-down PCR. TCRdb fed the multiplex PCR reads into MiXCR, producing one record per CDR3 protein. The sample contains about 8,700 distinct CDR3 sequences, 32% of which appear only once. Peripheral blood genomic DNA, not sorted cells or RNA, was the template. As for this clonotype: Its antigen is not identified.

Sequencing was carried out using blood. This clonotype was sampled from a human donor in good health. The rearrangement joins TRBV7-9 to TRBJ1-2; D ambiguous. The CDR3 DNA is TGTGCCAGCAGCTTAGGAGTACAAAACCAGTATGGCTACACCTTC. Amino acid sequence: CASSLGVQNQYGYTF.